This T cell receptor beta chain was obtained from a study of spatial heterogeneity in lung cancer. The wider study: Sequence detection consistently recorded a greater number of beta-chain than alpha-chain sequences.

One entry per CDR3 protein, called by TCRdb with MiXCR from the 5' RACE reads. This table has 80,000 to 95,000 distinct CDR3 sequences, around 9% appearing once. This sample's time point: sample taken at primary tumor resection. Tumor, nontumor lung or frozen PBMC supplied whole RNA that was sequenced unsorted. This clonotype was observed at least ten times. What it binds is unknown. The CDR3 is 11 amino acids. From germline, CDR1 is SGHAT and CDR2 FQNNGV. Trimming removed 7 bases from V and 7 bases from J; junction bases left unmatched: 3. General study findings and limits: Follow-up blood showed ubiquitous expanded tumor TCRs less than blood at resection did.

The chain employs TRBV11-2 and TRBJ2-5; 7 positions agree with TRBD1. Sequences were derived from PBMCs, sampled at surgery. The TCR originated in a male donor with early-stage non-small cell lung cancer. CDR3 in amino acids: CASTPGGTQYF. The CDR3, as DNA: TGTGCCAGCACCCCAGGGGGGACCCAGTACTTC.